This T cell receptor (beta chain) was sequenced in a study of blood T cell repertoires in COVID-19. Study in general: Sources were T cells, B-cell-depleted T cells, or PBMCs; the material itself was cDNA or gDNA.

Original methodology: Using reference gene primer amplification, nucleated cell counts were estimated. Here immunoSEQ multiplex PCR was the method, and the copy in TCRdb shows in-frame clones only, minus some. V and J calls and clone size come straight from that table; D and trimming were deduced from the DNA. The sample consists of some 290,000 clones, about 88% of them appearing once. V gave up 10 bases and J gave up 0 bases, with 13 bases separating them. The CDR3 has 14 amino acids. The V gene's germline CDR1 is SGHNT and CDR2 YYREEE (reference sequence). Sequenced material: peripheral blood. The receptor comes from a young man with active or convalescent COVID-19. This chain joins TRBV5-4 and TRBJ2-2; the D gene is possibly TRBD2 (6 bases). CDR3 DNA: TGTGCCGGCACGGAGGGCCCGAACACCGGGGAGCTGTTTTTT. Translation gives CAGTEGPNTGELFF.